This TCR beta chain appears in the sequencing data of a study of human T cells and chemical hapten exposure. Overall study findings and caveats: The formation of large CDR3 similarity clusters by expanded TCRs significantly exceeded that of controls.

This clonotype was counted a few times. The antigen remains undetermined. Time point meaning: patch test 1, 2 weeks after DPC sensitization. Treatment specified: therapeutic diphenylcyclopropenone sensitization with weekly scalp DPC. Separate cDNA molecules received unique molecular identifiers, which the library attached to them. The authors' processing: A typical sample had around 96,000 TCRs, with roughly 23,224 to 700,000 overall. A single record per CDR3 protein comes from TCRdb applying MiXCR to the RACE reads. What appears here as the V and J calls and clone size reflects TCRdb's work, not the paper's. The repertoire holds tens of thousands of distinct CDR3 sequences, about 9.1% seen once, with 2.5% to 3.5% in the top ten. There are 13 residues in the CDR3. The V and J ends lost 6 bases and 7 bases, in that order; junction bases with no gene match: 6. Germline V gene sequence: CDR1 SGDLS, CDR2 YYNGEE.

The material sequenced was whole blood, taken in connection with sensitization to the hapten diphenylcyclopropenone (DPC). The chain combines TRBV9 with TRBJ2-1; 8 bases are shared with TRBD2. The source of this sequence is a woman between 35 and 50 years old with alopecia areata. Some clones in this sample may be carry-over from other donors' samples. This CDR3 is CASTGREANEQFF. Here the CDR3 DNA reads TGTGCCAGCACGGGGCGGGAGGCAAATGAGCAGTTCTTC.